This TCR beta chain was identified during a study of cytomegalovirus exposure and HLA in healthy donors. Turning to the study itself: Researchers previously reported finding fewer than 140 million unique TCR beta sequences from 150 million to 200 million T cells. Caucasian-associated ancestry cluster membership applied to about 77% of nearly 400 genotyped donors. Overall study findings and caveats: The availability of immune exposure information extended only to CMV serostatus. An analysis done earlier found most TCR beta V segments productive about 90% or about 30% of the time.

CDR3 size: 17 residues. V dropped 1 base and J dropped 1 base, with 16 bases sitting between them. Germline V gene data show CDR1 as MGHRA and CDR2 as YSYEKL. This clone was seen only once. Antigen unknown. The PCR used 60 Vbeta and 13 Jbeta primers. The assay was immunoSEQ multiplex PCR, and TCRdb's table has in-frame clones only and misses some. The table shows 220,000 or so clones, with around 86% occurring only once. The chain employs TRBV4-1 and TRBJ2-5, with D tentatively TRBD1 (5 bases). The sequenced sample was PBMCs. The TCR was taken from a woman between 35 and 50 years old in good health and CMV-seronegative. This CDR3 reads CASSQGTQAGPQETQYF. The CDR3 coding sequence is TGCGCCAGCAGCCAAGGAACGCAGGCAGGGCCCCAAGAGACCCAGTACTTC.